This T cell receptor beta chain comes out of a study of blood T cell repertoires in COVID-19. Overall study: The study drew acute and convalescent COVID-19 samples from the United States, Italy and Spain.

Per the original data handling: How many nucleated cells were present was estimated from reference gene primer amplification. Assay used: immunoSEQ multiplex PCR; TCRdb lists only in-frame clones, some missing. V and J calls and clone size are as listed in that table; D and trimming were resolved from the DNA. There are about 190,000 clones in the sample; roughly 80% occur only once, and approximately 6.5% lies in the top ten. V was pared by 6 bases and J by 4 bases, with 4 bases of the junction left unmatched. In germline, CDR1 is MDHEN, CDR2 SYDVKM. The CDR3 has 13 residues. The sample was peripheral blood. This chain links TRBV28 with TRBJ1-1, with 8 bases matching TRBD1. This receptor was taken from a woman aged 40 to 50 with acute or convalescent COVID-19. The CDR3 DNA reads TGTGCCAGCAGACCCACAGGGGGCACTGAAGCTTTCTTT. This translates into CASRPTGGTEAFF.